The T cell receptor beta chain under discussion was sequenced for a study of lymphopenia after photon versus proton radiotherapy (dated by TCRdb to the late 2010s). Regarding the research as a whole: Photon and proton radiation therapy were compared by the study for their immunological effects in patients with gastrointestinal tumors who developed high-grade lymphopenia. The cohort comprised 15 to 20 patients with gastrointestinal tumors who received either photon or proton therapy and then developed lymphopenia. The goal of the study was to describe how the two radiation modalities differ in their effects on the immune system.

Study-wide conclusions, independent of this receptor: During treatment, patients who received photon therapy lost naive T cells and TCR diversity and gained effector/memory populations, whereas patients who received proton therapy remained relatively stable. After the lymphocyte count nadir, photon-treated repertoires showed oligoclonal expansion, especially of CD8+ Temra cells, which drove the drop in diversity. Among patients across the cohort who died, overall survival time showed an inverse correlation with a larger post-nadir drop in TCR diversity. The survival association was assessed only in patients who died, and better survival with proton therapy was presented by the authors as a possibility rather than a demonstrated result.

Notes on this clone: Its antigen target is currently unknown. Per-nucleotide qualities are absent, and no much larger clonotype sits a single base away.

The method was the immunoSEQ multiplex PCR assay. Deep sequencing of rearranged TCR beta loci, alongside multiparametric flow cytometry, was used to profile T cell repertoires. TCRdb stores this immuneACCESS table with in-frame sequences only. Part of the clones is absent; in the studies checked, under half of the shortfall reflects unresolved V genes, and no reason is known for the rest. The sample includes roughly 30,000 clones, with roughly nine tenths observed a single time. The ten top clones hold about 7% of the sample. V drops 4 bases and J drops 3 bases, leaving 13 bases in between. The germline V gene provides CDR1 SQVTM and CDR2 ANQGSEA. Including the terminal cysteine and phenylalanine, the CDR3 comprises 13 residues. Only the CDR3 DNA is retained, 39 bases long and in frame from the first base.

The specimen was peripheral blood, collected from a patient treated with photon-based radiotherapy. This TCR was sampled from a woman aged 50 to 60 with pancreatic cancer. The receptor chain draws on TRBV29-1 and TRBJ2-7; too little of a D gene remains to name it. CDR3 reads: CSVGPPEFYEQYF. Read as DNA, the sequence is TGCAGCGTTGGTCCTCCTGAGTTCTACGAGCAGTACTTC.